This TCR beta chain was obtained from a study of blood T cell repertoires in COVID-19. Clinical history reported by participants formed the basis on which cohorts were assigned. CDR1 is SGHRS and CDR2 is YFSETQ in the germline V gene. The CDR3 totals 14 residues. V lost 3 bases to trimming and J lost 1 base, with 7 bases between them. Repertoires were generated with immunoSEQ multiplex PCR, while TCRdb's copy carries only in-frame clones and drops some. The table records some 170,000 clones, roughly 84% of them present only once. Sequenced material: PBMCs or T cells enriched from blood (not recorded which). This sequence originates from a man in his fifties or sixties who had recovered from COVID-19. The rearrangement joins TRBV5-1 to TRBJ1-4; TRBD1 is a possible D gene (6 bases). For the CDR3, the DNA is TGCGCCAGCAGCTCGGGACAAACTAATGAAAAACTGTTTTTT. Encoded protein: CASSSGQTNEKLFF.